This T cell receptor (beta chain) was documented in a study of T cells in Graves' hyperthyroidism and ophthalmopathy. TCR beta CDR3 sequences were amplified from RNA transcripts. Initially, a first-round RT-PCR of the TCR CDR3 employed the HTBI primer set. TCRdb passed the multiplex PCR reads through MiXCR, listing each CDR3 protein once. The sample lists around 570,000 distinct CDR3 sequences; 20% were seen once. Ophthalmopathy in the patients scored at least 3 on Clinical Activity Score and at least 4 on NOSPECS grade, lasting under 3 months. It was uncontrolled infection, other autoimmune disease, pregnancy or lactation that excluded patients. The CDR3 consists of 14 residues. Germline CDR1 GTSNPN, CDR2 SVGIG (reference sequence). V shed 3 bases and J 5 bases; nucleotides not matched to a gene: 6.

The sequence derives from a middle-aged man with Graves' ophthalmopathy. The chain uses TRBV30 and TRBJ1-1; TRBD1 aligns across 10 bases. Sequencing used blood. The CDR3 spells CAWSRTGGETEAFF. CDR3 in DNA: TGTGCCTGGAGCAGGACAGGGGGGGAGACTGAAGCTTTCTTT.